The 4 T cell receptor beta chains in this list originate from one sample, sequenced in a study of control samples from healthy donors and cancer patients. The table came from immunoSEQ multiplex PCR; TCRdb's copy has only in-frame clones and leaves some out. The sample has approximately 170,000 clones, about 94% seen once. The sequencing input was blood. All receptors derive from a woman aged 25 to 39 in good health.

The V gene is TRBV28, the J gene TRBJ2-1; the D gene could be TRBD1 or TRBD2 (5 bases each). The CDR3 is 15 amino acids. V was shortened by 3 bases and J by 6 bases, with 15 bases between the two germline ends. The germline CDR1 and CDR2 sequences are MDHEN and SYDVKM. The chain's CDR3 is CASSFLGTYGNEQFF. In nucleotides, the CDR3 is TGTGCCAGCAGTTTCTTGGGGACCTATGGCAATGAGCAGTTCTTC.

The chain is built from TRBV11-2 and TRBJ2-5; D is perhaps TRBD1 (6 bases). V lost 4 bases and J lost 5, with 17 bases in between. CDR1 and CDR2 from the germline V gene are SGHAT and FQNNGV. CDR3 size: 15 residues. The CDR3: CASSSLQGRIETQYF. The DNA of the CDR3 is TGTGCCAGCAGCTCCTTACAGGGAAGGATTGAGACCCAGTACTTC.

The V and J genes are TRBV27 and TRBJ2-7; TRBD1 is a possible D gene (5 bases). The V gene lost 3 bases and the J gene lost 9 bases, with 15 bases spanning the gap. CDR1 is MNHEY, CDR2 SMNVEV, per germline (reference sequence). CDR3 length: 13 amino acids. The DNA for the CDR3 is TGTGCCAGCAGTTTTACGAAGTGGGGCGCGCAGTACTTC. Translation: CASSFTKWGAQYF.

This sequence joins TRBV14 and TRBJ1-3; D unclear. Trimming took 0 bases from V and 4 from J, leaving 16 bases between them. CDR1 SGHDN and CDR2 FVKESK come from the germline V gene. This CDR3 is 17 amino acids long. The CDR3 sequence: CASSQERSSLRGNTIYF. Written as DNA, the CDR3 is TGTGCCAGCAGCCAAGAGCGATCGAGCCTGCGGGGAAACACCATATATTTT.